What follows are 22 T cell receptor beta chains derived from one specimen sequenced in a study of CD8 T cells in Susac syndrome. Random hexamers were used to reverse transcribe an amount of about 0.45 to 1 ug RNA. TCRdb ran MiXCR on the immunoSEQ multiplex PCR reads and lists one entry per CDR3 protein. The sample has roughly 140,000 distinct CDR3 sequences, 95% seen once. Specimen: CD4+ T cells from PBMCs. The source of these receptors is a human donor with Susac syndrome.

The chain joins TRBV25-1 to TRBJ1-1, with D perhaps TRBD1 (5 bases). CDR1 and CDR2 (germline): MGHDK, SYGVNS. The CDR3 totals 11 residues. The ends were cut back, 4 bases at V and 10 bases at J, with 10 bases in the middle. CDR3 sequence: CASSAGAGAFF. Written as DNA, the CDR3 is TGTGCCAGCAGTGCCGGGGCGGGAGCTTTCTTT.

The CDR3 reads CASSSRRRNTEAFF. The CDR3 nucleotides are TGTGCCAGCAGTTCCCGACGGCGGAACACTGAAGCTTTCTTT. V is TRBV6-6 and J is TRBJ1-1; D remains unclear. In germline, CDR1 is MNHNY, CDR2 SVGAGI (reference sequence). V was cut by 4 bases and J by 1 base, with 10 bases left in between. CDR3 length: 14 residues.

This clonotype was seen once. The rearrangement links TRBV5-1 to TRBJ2-7, with D perhaps given as TRBD1 or TRBD2 (6 bases each). The CDR3 extends over 16 amino acids. CDR1 and CDR2 (germline): SGHRS, YFSETQ. The ends were cut back, 4 bases at V and 0 bases at J, with 17 bases in the middle. The CDR3 coding sequence is TGCGCCAGCAGCCCTGGCCGGAGGGACACCTCCTACGAGCAGTACTTC. Translating it yields CASSPGRRDTSYEQYF.

The gene calls are TRBV3-1 and TRBJ2-1, with 10 bases lining up with TRBD2. Per germline, CDR1 LGHDT and CDR2 YNNKEL (reference sequence). J gave up 4 bases and V 5 bases, and 5 bases lay outside the gene matches. This CDR3 contains 15 residues. The CDR3 loop reads CASSYSGRMYNEQFF. The CDR3 region has the DNA TGTGCCAGCAGCTATAGCGGGAGGATGTACAATGAGCAGTTCTTC.

This clonotype has more than one count but fewer than ten. The rearrangement links TRBV12-3 or TRBV12-4 to TRBJ1-5; D call uncertain. V gave up 8 bases and J gave up 6 bases, with 2 bases separating them. The CDR3 runs to 9 residues. CDR3 protein: CASGQPQHF. The DNA of the CDR3 is TGTGCCAGCGGTCAGCCCCAGCATTTT.

This sequence joins TRBV27 and TRBJ1-5, with 7 bases that match TRBD1. The CDR3 has 14 amino acids. Germline V gene sequence: CDR1 MNHEY, CDR2 SMNVEV (reference sequence). The ends lost 2 bases at V and 4 bases at J; junction bases unmatched: 2. CDR3 amino acids: CASSLGTENQPQHF. The CDR3 coding sequence is TGTGCCAGCAGTTTAGGGACAGAAAATCAGCCCCAGCATTTT.

This rearrangement joins TRBV12-3 or TRBV12-4 to TRBJ1-1; D possibly corresponds to TRBD1 (6 bases). The CDR3 has 13 amino acids. Trimming removed 10 bases at V and 13 bases at J, with 25 bases between. Written as DNA, the CDR3 is TGTGCCACCGCAGTCGCTCTAGGACAGTTTGGTTTCTTT. Translation: CATAVALGQFGFF.

V gene TRBV29-1 combines with J gene TRBJ1-2; 7 nucleotides align to TRBD1. The germline V gene encodes CDR1 SQVTM and CDR2 ANQGSEA. The CDR3 length is 13 residues. The V gene end was trimmed by 7 bases and the J gene end by 5 bases; junction bases not matched to a gene: 10. CDR3 coding DNA: TGCAGCGCGGTGTGGGGACAGCAATATGGCTACACCTTC. The encoded protein is CSAVWGQQYGYTF.

The V and J genes are TRBV12-3 or TRBV12-4 and TRBJ1-1; maybe TRBD1 (6 bases). This CDR3 region has 16 residues. V shed 5 bases and J shed 0 bases, with 16 bases lying between them. This CDR3 reads CASSPTGSRMNTEAFF. In DNA form, the CDR3 reads TGTGCCAGCAGTCCAACAGGGTCCAGGATGAACACTGAAGCTTTCTTT.

This chain links TRBV14 with TRBJ2-7; D remains unclear. V was shortened by 2 bases and J by 7 bases, with 12 bases between the two germline ends. CDR3 length: 13 amino acids. Germline-derived CDR1 and CDR2 are SGHDN and FVKESK. The CDR3 spells CASSQFGGGEQYF. The CDR3 DNA reads TGTGCCAGCAGCCAATTTGGTGGCGGAGAGCAGTACTTC.

The gene calls are TRBV5-1 and TRBJ2-7; D is ambiguous. Per germline, CDR1 SGHRS and CDR2 YFSETQ. Trimming took 0 bases from V and 0 from J, leaving 7 bases between them. CDR3 size: 14 residues. DNA of the CDR3: TGCGCCAGCAGCTTGGGGGTACTCTCCTACGAGCAGTACTTC. Its protein product is CASSLGVLSYEQYF.

J is TRBJ1-1 and V is TRBV20-1; D is perhaps TRBD1 (6 bases). Germline values: CDR1 DFQATT, CDR2 SNEGSKA (reference sequence). Trimming shortened V by 7 bases and J by 4 bases, and 13 bases separated the two germline ends. The CDR3 loop spans 12 amino acids. CDR3 in amino acids: CSGLQGTTEAFF. CDR3 DNA: TGCAGTGGCCTACAGGGTACCACTGAAGCTTTCTTT.

The chain joins TRBV28 to TRBJ2-3; D is unresolved. This CDR3 is built from 14 residues. The V gene lost 6 bases and the J gene lost 2 bases, with 12 bases spanning the gap. Germline V gene lookup returns CDR1 MDHEN and CDR2 SYDVKM. CDR3 nucleotides: TGTGCCAGCAGCCTACAGCAAAACACAGATACGCAGTATTTT. Its translation is CASSLQQNTDTQYF.

The chain recombines TRBV29-1 with TRBJ1-3, with TRBD1 as a possible D gene (5 bases). Germline values: CDR1 SQVTM, CDR2 ANQGSEA. The CDR3 totals 15 residues. V shed 5 bases and J shed 2 bases, with 16 bases lying between them. CDR3 coding DNA: TGCAGCGTTCGGCGCGAAGGGGCTGCTGGAAACACCATATATTTT. Its translation is CSVRREGAAGNTIYF.

DNA for the CDR3: TGCGCCAGCAGCTTGTTGCCTACCCAACAAGAGCAGTTCTTC. It codes for CASSLLPTQQEQFF. This rearrangement joins TRBV5-1 to TRBJ2-1; D unclear. The V and J ends lost 1 base and 10 bases respectively, with 15 bases between them. Germline CDR1 reads SGHRS; CDR2 reads YFSETQ. The CDR3 length is 14 residues.

The gene calls are TRBV3-1 and TRBJ1-5, with D perhaps TRBD1 (6 bases). This CDR3 spans 16 amino acids. CDR1 LGHDT and CDR2 YNNKEL come from the germline V gene (reference sequence). V shed 5 bases and J shed 4 bases, with 18 bases lying between them. The DNA for the CDR3 is TGTGCCAGCAGCACGTCAGGACCGGACAGAAATCAGCCCCAGCATTTT. Its protein product is CASSTSGPDRNQPQHF.

This chain uses TRBV3-1 with TRBJ2-7, with D perhaps matching TRBD1 (6 bases). V was trimmed by 1 base and J by 4 bases, leaving 11 bases between them. Germline V gives CDR1 LGHDT, CDR2 YNNKEL (reference sequence). This CDR3 has 14 residues. CDR3 amino acids: CASSQAGVLYEQYF. The CDR3, as DNA: TGTGCCAGCAGCCAAGCAGGGGTGTTATACGAGCAGTACTTC.

This clonotype was found a few times. This sequence joins TRBV19 and TRBJ1-4; D is undetermined. CDR3 length: 12 amino acids. V was pared by 6 bases and J by 8 bases, with 10 bases between. Germline V gene lookup returns CDR1 LNHDA and CDR2 SQIVND (reference sequence). CDR3 sequence reads: CASRRNEEKLFF. The CDR3 DNA reads as TGTGCCAGTAGACGAAACGAGGAAAAACTGTTTTTT.

The J gene is TRBJ1-3, the V gene TRBV29-1; D is uncertain. V dropped 3 bases and J dropped 2 bases, with 11 bases sitting between them. The CDR3 is 14 amino acids. The germline CDR1 and CDR2 sequences are SQVTM and ANQGSEA. CDR3 bases: TGCAGCGTTGACTCTCGCCTTACTGGAAACACCATATATTTT. Translation: CSVDSRLTGNTIYF. The complete variable domain, with remaining parts taken from reference TRBV29-1 and TRBJ1-3, reads SAVISQKPSRDICQRGTSLTIQCQVDSQVTMMFWYRQQPGQSLTLIATANQGSEATYESGFVIDKFPISRPNLTFSTLTVSNMSPEDSSIYLCSVDSRLTGNTIYFGEGSWLTVV.

This clonotype was counted once. V and J are TRBV5-1 and TRBJ2-7; no firm D call. Trimming pared 2 bases from V and 3 bases from J, leaving 9 bases between. CDR3 length equals 13 residues. In germline, CDR1 is SGHRS, CDR2 YFSETQ. For the CDR3, the DNA is TGCGCCAGCAGCTTCTACAGCTACTACGAGCAGTACTTC. Amino acids: CASSFYSYYEQYF.

V and J are TRBV12-3 or TRBV12-4 and TRBJ2-4, with a weak D call TRBD2 (6 bases). V was trimmed by 3 bases and J by 0 bases, leaving 9 bases between them. There are 15 residues in the CDR3. CDR3 amino acids: CASSLWEVAKNIQYF. In DNA form, the CDR3 reads TGTGCCAGCAGTTTGTGGGAGGTAGCCAAAAACATTCAGTACTTC.

Only one count was recorded for this clonotype. J is TRBJ1-1 and V is TRBV20-1, with a weak D call TRBD1 (6 bases). Germline CDR1 and CDR2: DFQATT and SNEGSKA (reference sequence). The CDR3 has 15 amino acids. V lost 7 bases and J lost 1, with 19 bases in between. The CDR3 region is CSVGRVGAPNTEAFF. The DNA of the CDR3 is TGCAGTGTAGGGAGGGTGGGGGCGCCGAACACTGAAGCTTTCTTT.